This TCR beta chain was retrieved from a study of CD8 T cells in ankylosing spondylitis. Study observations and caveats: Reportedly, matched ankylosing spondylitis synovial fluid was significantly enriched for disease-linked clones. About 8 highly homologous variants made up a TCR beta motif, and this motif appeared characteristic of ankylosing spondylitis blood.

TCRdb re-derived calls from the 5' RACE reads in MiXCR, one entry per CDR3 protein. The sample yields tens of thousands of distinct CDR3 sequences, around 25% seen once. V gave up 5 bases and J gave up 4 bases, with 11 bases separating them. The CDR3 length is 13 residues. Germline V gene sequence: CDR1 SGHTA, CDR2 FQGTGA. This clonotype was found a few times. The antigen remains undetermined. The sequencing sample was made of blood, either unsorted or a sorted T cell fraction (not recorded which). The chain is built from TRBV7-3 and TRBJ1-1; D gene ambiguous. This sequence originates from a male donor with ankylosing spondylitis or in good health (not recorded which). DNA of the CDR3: TGTGCCAGCAGCATCTTTACGGGCACTGAAGCTTTCTTT. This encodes CASSIFTGTEAFF. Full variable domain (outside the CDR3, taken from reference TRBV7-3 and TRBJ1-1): GAGVSQTPSNKVTEKGKYVELRCDPISGHTALYWYRQSLGQGPEFLIYFQGTGAADDSGLPNDRFFAVRPEGSVSTLKIQRTERGDSAVYLCASSIFTGTEAFFGQGTRLTVV.